This is a list of T cell receptor beta chains from one sample in a study of type 1 regulatory T cells. TCRdb recomputed calls from the reads with MiXCR, one row per CDR3 protein. The table lists some 100,000 distinct CDR3 sequences, around a third of them singletons. Sequencing was performed on CD4+ T cells, either the whole sample or a sorted fraction (not recorded which). The receptors come from a human donor in good health. CDR3s include the opening cysteine and the closing phenylalanine or tryptophan. Each record gives: clone size, V gene, J gene, D gene, CDR3 protein, CDR3 DNA. D genes are given only for firm matches. Not all rows give a size; the values are once, few, many and, for expanded clones, a class.

>few|TRBV7-2|TRBJ2-4|TRBD2
CASSSTSGRIKNIQYF
TGTGCCAGCAGCTCGACTAGCGGGAGGATCAAAAACATTCAGTACTTC
>few|TRBV7-2|TRBJ1-1|-
CASSSQVGTEAFF
TGTGCCAGCAGCTCCCAAGTTGGAACTGAAGCTTTCTTT
>few|TRBV7-2|TRBJ2-3|-
CASSNSGYSTDTQYF
TGTGCCAGCAGCAATAGCGGTTATAGCACAGATACGCAGTATTTT
>-|TRBV2|TRBJ2-1|TRBD2
CASRSLAGYNEQFF
TGTGCCAGCAGATCTCTAGCGGGGTACAATGAGCAGTTCTTC
>-|TRBV3-1|TRBJ2-5|-
CASSTGGLETQYF
TGTGCCAGCAGTACTGGGGGGCTGGAGACCCAGTACTTC
>-|TRBV29-1|TRBJ2-2|-
CSSTGTKNTGELFF
TGCAGCAGTACCGGGACCAAGAACACCGGGGAGCTGTTTTTT
>many|TRBV2|TRBJ2-3|-
CASSESVAGRGTDTQYF
TGTGCCAGCAGTGAAAGCGTCGCGGGACGAGGCACAGATACGCAGTATTTT
>-|TRBV7-2|TRBJ2-6|-
CASSPPLSGANVLTF
TGTGCCAGCAGCCCCCCACTCTCTGGGGCCAACGTCCTGACTTTC
>few|TRBV6-2/TRBV6-3|TRBJ2-1|TRBD2
CASSFRNGLAGPPNEQFF
TGTGCCAGCAGTTTCCGAAACGGACTAGCGGGACCCCCCAATGAGCAGTTCTTC
>-|TRBV5-4|TRBJ2-5|-
CASSPSRRETQYF
TGTGCCAGCAGCCCTAGCCGGAGGGAGACCCAGTACTTC
>few|TRBV11-2|TRBJ2-1|-
CASSLESRDEQFF
TGTGCCAGCAGCTTAGAGTCGCGGGATGAGCAGTTCTTC
>-|TRBV20-1|TRBJ2-3|TRBD2
CSAHPGTSSDTQYF
TGCAGTGCCCACCCCGGGACTAGCTCAGATACGCAGTATTTT
>-|TRBV24-1|TRBJ2-1|-
CATSATGSYNEQFF
TGTGCCACCAGTGCTACAGGCTCCTACAATGAGCAGTTCTTC
>few|TRBV7-2|TRBJ2-7|-
CASSSSGLSYEQYF
TGTGCCAGCAGCTCTTCGGGACTTTCCTACGAGCAGTACTTC
>-|TRBV20-1|TRBJ2-3|-
CSAREGAFDTQYF
TGCAGTGCTAGAGAGGGGGCTTTTGATACGCAGTATTTT
>-|TRBV15|TRBJ2-3|-
CATSRDPRSTDTQYF
TGTGCCACCAGCAGAGATCCCAGGAGCACAGATACGCAGTATTTT
>few|TRBV5-1|TRBJ2-2|TRBD2
CASSWGLAGSPAGDGELFF
TGCGCCAGCAGCTGGGGACTAGCGGGTTCCCCCGCAGGGGACGGGGAGCTGTTTTTT
>few|TRBV18|TRBJ2-5|TRBD2
CASSELAGETQYF
TGTGCCAGCTCCGAGCTAGCGGGAGAGACCCAGTACTTC
>-|TRBV7-6|TRBJ2-4|-
CASSTGVQGRNIQYF
TGTGCCAGCAGCACAGGGGTGCAGGGGAGGAACATTCAGTACTTC
>-|TRBV7-2|TRBJ2-3|-
CASSLGLSDTQYF
TGTGCCAGCAGCTTAGGCCTGTCAGATACGCAGTATTTT
>-|TRBV23-1|TRBJ1-3|TRBD1
CASSHLGQGPRSGNTIYF
TGCGCCAGCAGTCACCTCGGACAGGGACCCCGCTCTGGAAACACCATATATTTT
>few|TRBV6-2/TRBV6-3|TRBJ2-6|-
CASSYSLWVKSSGANVLTF
TGTGCCAGCAGTTACTCTTTGTGGGTAAAGAGCTCTGGGGCCAACGTCCTGACTTTC
>-|TRBV7-2|TRBJ2-3|TRBD2
CASSNGGADTQYF
TGTGCCAGCAGTAACGGGGGGGCAGATACGCAGTATTTT
>-|TRBV28|TRBJ1-5|-
CASSLSGFGQPQHF
TGTGCCAGCAGTTTATCAGGGTTTGGGCAGCCCCAGCATTTT
>-|TRBV6-2/TRBV6-3|TRBJ1-2|TRBD1
CASTKEDRGFYGYTF
TGTGCCAGCACCAAGGAGGACAGGGGATTCTATGGCTACACCTTC
>-|TRBV7-2|TRBJ1-1|-
CASSKRGDANTEAFF
TGTGCCAGCAGCAAACGCGGGGACGCGAACACTGAAGCTTTCTTT
>many|TRBV29-1|TRBJ1-4|-
CRAGWREKLFF
TGCAGGGCTGGGTGGCGTGAAAAACTGTTTTTT
>-|TRBV20-1|TRBJ2-5|TRBD1
CSAGTGGETQYF
TGCAGTGCCGGGACAGGGGGGGAGACCCAGTACTTC
>-|TRBV6-5|TRBJ1-5|-
CASRAGGYNQPQHF
TGTGCCAGCAGGGCCGGGGGCTACAATCAGCCCCAGCATTTT
>-|TRBV7-2|TRBJ2-3|TRBD1
CASSPPRTGGTDTQYF
TGTGCCAGCAGCCCCCCTCGGACAGGGGGAACAGATACGCAGTATTTT
>-|TRBV2|TRBJ2-1|TRBD2
CASSEEGGSSYNEQFF
TGTGCCAGCAGTGAAGAGGGAGGGAGCTCCTACAATGAGCAGTTCTTC
>-|TRBV20-1|TRBJ1-3|-
CSARHRDAGNTIYF
TGCAGTGCGAGGCACAGGGATGCTGGAAACACCATATATTTT
>-|TRBV4-1|TRBJ1-2|-
CASSQVGPDGYTF
TGCGCCAGCAGCCAAGTAGGGCCAGACGGCTACACCTTC
>-|TRBV4-1|TRBJ2-2|TRBD2
CASSLALLAGVNTGELFF
TGCGCCAGCAGCCTCGCACTCCTAGCGGGAGTAAACACCGGGGAGCTGTTTTTT
>-|TRBV20-1|TRBJ2-7|-
CSARRGGNLYEQYF
TGCAGTGCTAGACGCGGGGGCAATCTCTACGAGCAGTACTTC
>few|TRBV18|TRBJ2-5|-
CASSPGDRGTETQYF
TGTGCCAGCTCACCGGGCGACAGAGGAACGGAGACCCAGTACTTC
>-|TRBV5-1|TRBJ2-5|-
CASGDGREETQYF
TGCGCCAGCGGGGACGGCCGGGAAGAGACCCAGTACTTC
>-|TRBV5-1|TRBJ2-5|-
CASRSGVEETQYF
TGCGCCAGCAGAAGTGGGGTTGAAGAGACCCAGTACTTC
>-|TRBV9|TRBJ2-1|TRBD2
CASSVATLAGVHEQFF
TGTGCCAGCAGCGTAGCCACCCTAGCGGGAGTGCATGAGCAGTTCTTC
>-|TRBV20-1|TRBJ1-5|-
CSARGIGTSNQSQHF
TGCAGTGCTAGAGGTATAGGGACAAGCAATCAGTCCCAGCATTTT
>few|TRBV20-1|TRBJ2-4|TRBD2
CSVSPRLAGVENIQYF
TGCAGTGTCAGCCCACGACTAGCGGGAGTAGAGAACATTCAGTACTTC
>-|TRBV12-3/TRBV12-4|TRBJ1-6|-
CASSFGGEGNSPLHF
TGTGCCAGCAGTTTCGGGGGAGAGGGTAATTCACCCCTCCACTTT